These 21 T cell receptor beta chains were sequenced from one sample in a study of control samples from healthy donors and cancer patients. Some clones are missing from TCRdb's copy, which holds only in-frame ones; the method was immunoSEQ multiplex PCR. The repertoire holds about 130,000 clones, around 92% seen once, with around 0.52% in the top ten. The sample consisted of PBMCs. Receptors originate from a man of 80 years or more with head and neck cancer.

This clone was seen a handful of times. The rearrangement uses TRBV6-5 and TRBJ2-7, with 9 positions matching TRBD1. This CDR3 region has 13 residues. The junction had 14 bases not matched to a gene; V was cut back by 8 bases and J by 12 bases. Germline lookup yields CDR1 MNHEY and CDR2 SVGAGI. The DNA of the CDR3 is TGTGCCAGCGCCTCGGGACAGGGCCGTCGAATGTACTTC. This sequence encodes CASASGQGRRMYF.

This chain uses TRBV19 with TRBJ1-3; no reliable D call. V was trimmed by 3 bases and J by 0 bases, leaving 9 bases between them. The CDR3 is 15 amino acids. Germline loops: CDR1 LNHDA, CDR2 SQIVND (reference sequence). For the CDR3, the DNA is TGTGCCAGTAGTATTGATGGGCCCTCTGGAAACACCATATATTTT. It codes for CASSIDGPSGNTIYF.

J is TRBJ2-2 and V is TRBV9, with a possible D match to TRBD1 (5 bases). The CDR3 is made up of 14 amino acids. Trimming stripped 3 bases from V and 4 bases from J, with 10 bases between. CDR1 is SGDLS, CDR2 YYNGEE, per germline. CDR3 amino acids: CASSAKGFTGELFF. CDR3 bases: TGTGCCAGCAGCGCCAAGGGGTTCACCGGGGAGCTGTTTTTT.

The chain uses TRBV9 and TRBJ2-1; no reliable D call. The V gene lost 2 bases and the J gene lost 9 bases, with 15 bases spanning the gap. Per germline, CDR1 SGDLS and CDR2 YYNGEE. The CDR3 totals 14 residues. This chain's CDR3 is CASSVAAEGREQFF. In DNA, the CDR3 is TGTGCCAGCAGCGTCGCGGCGGAAGGACGTGAGCAGTTCTTC.

With respect to this clone: Germline and junction disagree at one end, which may indicate a read error. The rearrangement uses TRBV7-8 and TRBJ1-6; D is unclear. Germline V gives CDR1 SGHVS, CDR2 FQNEAQ. The CDR3 sequence is 15 residues long. The CDR3 loop reads CASSFTPLHNSLLHF. The CDR3 nucleotides read TGTGCCAGCAGCTTTACGCCACTTCATAATTCACTCCTCCACTTT.

The V gene is TRBV7-2, the J gene TRBJ2-3; D is unclear. Between the trimmed V and J ends, which lost 5 bases and 2 bases, there was a span of 14 bases. Germline V gene lookup returns CDR1 SGHTA and CDR2 FQGNSA. The CDR3 loop spans 15 amino acids. The CDR3 loop is CASSRVAGNTDTQYF. CDR3 sequence (DNA): TGTGCCAGCAGCCGTGTGGCAGGAAACACAGATACGCAGTATTTT.

The V gene is TRBV4-1, the J gene TRBJ2-7; D may be TRBD1 (6 bases). The CDR3 has 15 amino acids. CDR1 is MGHRA and CDR2 is YSYEKL in the germline V gene. Trimming removed 4 bases at V and 3 bases at J, with 16 bases between. CDR3 in amino acids: CASSPRQEVVYEQYF. CDR3 DNA: TGCGCCAGCAGCCCCCGACAGGAGGTTGTCTACGAGCAGTACTTC.

This clone has just one count. The chain uses TRBV10-2 and TRBJ2-7; D is undetermined. The germline gives CDR1 WSHSY, CDR2 SAAADI. Trimming cost V 3 bases and J 2 bases, with 5 bases left between them. The CDR3 extends over 12 amino acids. The CDR3 DNA sequence: TGCGCCAGCAGTGAAGGCGCCTACGAGCAGTACTTC. It specifies CASSEGAYEQYF.

In the case of this clone: The junction and the germline gene differ at one end; a read error may be behind it. The rearrangement uses TRBV18 and TRBJ1-1; perhaps TRBD1 as D (5 bases). Germline V gene data show CDR1 as KGHSH and CDR2 as LQKENI. The CDR3 runs 12 residues. CDR3 residues: CATGGGFTEAFF. CDR3 DNA sequence: TGCGCCACCGGGGGGGGATTCACTGAAGCTTTCTTT.

The chain combines TRBV11-3 with TRBJ2-3; the match to TRBD1 covers 11 bases. V was pared by 5 bases and J by 1 base, with 2 bases of the junction left unmatched. The CDR3 sequence is 15 residues long. Germline CDR1 is SGHNT and CDR2 is YENEEA. CDR3 nucleotide sequence: TGTGCCAGCAGCCGGGGACAGGGGGGCACAGATACGCAGTATTTT. Its protein is CASSRGQGGTDTQYF.

The V call is TRBV12-3 or TRBV12-4, the J call TRBJ2-1, with unresolved D. This CDR3 region has 13 residues. V was trimmed by 7 bases and J by 9 bases, leaving 16 bases between them. CDR3 residues: CASTQTRLGEQFF. CDR3 bases: TGTGCCAGCACCCAGACGCGGCTCGGTGAGCAGTTCTTC.

This chain joins TRBV6-5 and TRBJ1-2; TRBD1 might be the D (6 bases). This CDR3 is 15 amino acids long. Trimming cost V 3 bases and J 6 bases, with 17 bases left between them. Germline loops: CDR1 MNHEY, CDR2 SVGAGI. The DNA of the CDR3 is TGTGCCAGCAGTTATGAGTCGGGGGCGAGAAATGGCTACACCTTC. Translation: CASSYESGARNGYTF.

The chain joins TRBV11-2 to TRBJ1-5, with D possibly TRBD1 on 5 matching bases. Trimming left V 5 bases short and J 7 bases short, with 15 bases between. The CDR3 has 14 amino acids. From germline, CDR1 is SGHAT and CDR2 FQNNGV. The CDR3 DNA follows: TGTGCCAGCAGCCCGACCTCAGGGTTCCAGCCCCAGCATTTT. Protein product: CASSPTSGFQPQHF.

The rearrangement uses TRBV5-5 and TRBJ2-4; TRBD1 might be the D (6 bases). The V gene's germline CDR1 is SGHKS and CDR2 YYEKEE (reference sequence). V gave up 2 bases and J gave up 3 bases, with 12 bases separating them. The CDR3 contains 15 residues. CDR3: CASSFPGVDKNIQYF. The DNA for the CDR3 is TGTGCCAGCAGCTTCCCAGGGGTCGACAAAAACATTCAGTACTTC.

This sequence joins TRBV13 and TRBJ2-3; 8 nucleotides match TRBD2. The trim removed 1 base at V and 3 bases at J, leaving 12 bases unmatched. The CDR3 has 18 residues. Germline V gives CDR1 PRHDT, CDR2 FYEKMQ (reference sequence). The CDR3 nucleotides read TGTGCCAGCAGCTTAGTTGCGGGGGGCCGTGCGGGAACAGATACGCAGTATTTT. Its translation: CASSLVAGGRAGTDTQYF. The variable domain in full, completed from reference TRBV13 and TRBJ2-3, reads AAGVIQSPRHLIKEKRETATLKCYPIPRHDTVYWYQQGPGQDPQFLISFYEKMQSDKGSIPDRFSAQQFSDYHSELNMSSLELGDSALYFCASSLVAGGRAGTDTQYFGPGTRLTVL.

The V and J genes are TRBV24-1 and TRBJ2-3; 7 bases map to TRBD2. Germline V gives CDR1 KGHDR, CDR2 SFDVKD. The CDR3 runs to 16 residues. The V and J ends lost 2 bases and 2 bases, in that order; junction bases with no gene match: 6. The CDR3 protein is CATSDSSGVPTDTQYF. The CDR3 region has the DNA TGTGCCACCAGTGATTCCAGCGGGGTTCCCACAGATACGCAGTATTTT.

V and J are TRBV27 and TRBJ2-3, with 7 positions matching TRBD2. Germline-derived CDR1 and CDR2 are MNHEY and SMNVEV (reference sequence). This CDR3 spans 15 amino acids. With 4 bases clipped from V and 8 bases from J, the junction kept 12 bases outside the gene matches. The CDR3 region has the DNA TGTGCCAGCAGTTCCCGACTAGCCCCTGATGGTACGCAGTATTTT. Translating it yields CASSSRLAPDGTQYF.

This chain links TRBV5-1 with TRBJ1-1; a possible D gene is TRBD1 (5 bases). Germline V gene data show CDR1 as SGHRS and CDR2 as YFSETQ. The V end was cut by 1 base, the J end by 0 bases, with 10 bases between. The CDR3 is 15 residues long. Written as DNA, the CDR3 is TGCGCCAGCAGCTTGCAGGGAGGAGTGAACACTGAAGCTTTCTTT. It specifies CASSLQGGVNTEAFF.

The chain has TRBV16 and TRBJ1-2; possible D gene TRBD1, 6 bases. With 4 bases removed from V and 3 bases from J, the gap between germline ends came to 12 bases. This CDR3 is 14 amino acids long. CDR1 KGHSY and CDR2 FQNENV come from the germline V gene. CDR3 sequence (DNA): TGTGCCAGCAGCCCAGATGCAGGGGACTATGGCTACACCTTC. Protein sequence: CASSPDAGDYGYTF.

This clone occurred once. V and J are TRBV13 and TRBJ2-5; TRBD2 aligns across 9 bases. J lost 0 bases, V lost 1 base, and 3 bases had no gene match. Germline values: CDR1 PRHDT, CDR2 FYEKMQ (reference sequence). This CDR3 has 16 amino acids. The CDR3 spells CASSLVSSGDQETQYF. The DNA for the CDR3 is TGTGCCAGCAGCTTAGTGTCTAGCGGGGACCAAGAGACCCAGTACTTC.

The chain carries TRBV12-3 or TRBV12-4 and TRBJ1-2; no clear D gene. The CDR3 extends over 12 amino acids. The V end lost 3 bases, the J end lost 4 bases, and 6 bases lay between the germline ends. CDR3 protein: CASSFLGYGYTF. In DNA, the CDR3 is TGTGCCAGCAGTTTTTTGGGCTATGGCTACACCTTC.